This T cell receptor (beta chain) was identified in a study of monozygotic twins with cystic fibrosis. A word on this clone: What it binds is not known.

Clones were read by immunoSEQ multiplex PCR, and TCRdb kept only the in-frame ones, dropping some. The table has 15,000 to 20,000 clones, around 97% seen once. Germline assignment: CDR1 MNHEY and CDR2 SVGAGI. V was shortened by 2 bases and J by 6 bases, with 14 bases between the two germline ends. This CDR3 has 16 amino acids. Study results and caveats: Nucleotide-identical clonotype sharing was significantly higher within monozygotic CF twin pairs than between unrelated CF individuals. Low clonality (median roughly 0.009) suggested a mostly naive repertoire. V usage most resembled the co-twin in 13 of 16 pairs.

This sequence joins TRBV6-5 and TRBJ1-6, with D unclear. This TCR derives from a woman aged 30 to 39 with cystic fibrosis. Sequencing used blood. The CDR3 DNA is TGTGCCAGCAGTTACCCCCCAGTGCTGGGTAATTCACCCCTCCACTTT. Its protein product is CASSYPPVLGNSPLHF.